This TCR beta chain derives from a study of cytomegalovirus exposure and HLA in healthy donors. Study-wide results and caveats: It was fewer than 200 TCR beta chains that were listed as cytomegalovirus-associated. Rarity characterized most TCR sequences, yet some public TCRs appeared in many donors.

Looked up from germline, CDR1 is LNHNV and CDR2 is YYDKDF (reference sequence). Trimming cost V 1 base and J 0 bases, with 7 bases left between them. CDR3 length: 15 amino acids. Regarding this clone: No antigen is known for it.

Only in-frame clones appear in the TCRdb table, and some are missing; sequencing was by immunoSEQ multiplex PCR. The sample lists 150,000 to 200,000 clones, roughly 84% occurring once. Donors were drawn from the approximately 120-subject validation cohort, separate from the approximately 620-subject first cohort. This clonotype originated in a man younger than 30 in good health and CMV-seropositive. The rearrangement links TRBV15 to TRBJ2-4; D possibly corresponds to TRBD1 (5 bases). The sequencing sample was made of PBMCs. CDR3 protein: CATSRGGAAKNIQYF. The CDR3 DNA reads as TGTGCCACCAGCAGAGGGGGCGCAGCCAAAAACATTCAGTACTTC.